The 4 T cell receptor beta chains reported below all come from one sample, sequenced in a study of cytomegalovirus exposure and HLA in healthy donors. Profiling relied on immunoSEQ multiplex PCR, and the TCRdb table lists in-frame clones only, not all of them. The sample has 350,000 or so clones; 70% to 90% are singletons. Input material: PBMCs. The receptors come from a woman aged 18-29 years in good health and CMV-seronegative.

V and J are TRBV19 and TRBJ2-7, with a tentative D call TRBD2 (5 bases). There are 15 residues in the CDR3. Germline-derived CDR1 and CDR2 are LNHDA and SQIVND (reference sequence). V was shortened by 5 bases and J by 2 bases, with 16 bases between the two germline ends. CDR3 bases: TGTGCCAGTAGTCCCTTCGAAGGGAGCACCTACGAGCAGTACTTC. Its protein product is CASSPFEGSTYEQYF.

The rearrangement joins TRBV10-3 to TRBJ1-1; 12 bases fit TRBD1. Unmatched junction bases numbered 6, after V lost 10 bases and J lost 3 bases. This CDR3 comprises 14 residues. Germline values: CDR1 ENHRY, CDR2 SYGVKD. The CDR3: CATRDRGLDTEAFF. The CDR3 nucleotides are TGTGCCACCAGGGACAGGGGGCTTGACACTGAAGCTTTCTTT.

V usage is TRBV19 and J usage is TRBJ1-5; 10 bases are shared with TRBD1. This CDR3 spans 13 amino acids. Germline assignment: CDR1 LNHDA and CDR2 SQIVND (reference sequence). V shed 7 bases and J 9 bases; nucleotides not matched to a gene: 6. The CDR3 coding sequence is TGTGCCAGTATGGGACAGGGGAAGGTGCCCCAGCATTTT. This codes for CASMGQGKVPQHF.

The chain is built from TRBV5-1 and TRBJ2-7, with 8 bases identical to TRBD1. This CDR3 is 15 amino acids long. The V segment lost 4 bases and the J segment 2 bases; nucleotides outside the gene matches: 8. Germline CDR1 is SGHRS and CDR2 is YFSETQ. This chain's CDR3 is CASSGWTGSTYEQYF. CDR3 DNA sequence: TGCGCCAGCAGCGGCTGGACAGGGTCGACCTACGAGCAGTACTTC.